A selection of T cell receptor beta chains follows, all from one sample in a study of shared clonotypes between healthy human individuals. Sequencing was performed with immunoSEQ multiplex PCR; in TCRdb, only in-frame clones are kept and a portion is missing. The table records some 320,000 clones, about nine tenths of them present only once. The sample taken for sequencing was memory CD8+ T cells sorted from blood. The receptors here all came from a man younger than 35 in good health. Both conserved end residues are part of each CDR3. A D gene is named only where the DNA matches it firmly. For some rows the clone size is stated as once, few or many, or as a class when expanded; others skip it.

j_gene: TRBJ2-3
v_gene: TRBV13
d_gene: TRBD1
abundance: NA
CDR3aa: CASSLRGQGIATDTQYF
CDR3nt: TGTGCCAGCAGCTTACGCGGACAGGGGATCGCGACAGATACGCAGTATTTT

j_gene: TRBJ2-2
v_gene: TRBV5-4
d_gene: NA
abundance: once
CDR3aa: CASSLGDTTGELFF
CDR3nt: TGTGCCAGCAGCTTGGGGGATACCACCGGGGAGCTGTTTTTT

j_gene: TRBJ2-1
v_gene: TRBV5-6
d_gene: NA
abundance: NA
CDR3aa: CASSFWENNEQFF
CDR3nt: TGTGCCAGCAGCTTCTGGGAAAACAATGAGCAGTTCTTC

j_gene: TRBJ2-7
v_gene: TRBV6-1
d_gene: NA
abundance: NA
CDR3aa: CASSEGLGVYEQYF
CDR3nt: TGTGCCAGCAGTGAAGGTTTAGGGGTCTACGAGCAGTACTTC

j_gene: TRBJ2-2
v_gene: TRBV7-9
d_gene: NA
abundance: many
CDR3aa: CASSPNTGGLLTGELFF
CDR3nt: TGTGCCAGCAGCCCCAATACGGGGGGCCTATTGACCGGGGAGCTGTTTTTT

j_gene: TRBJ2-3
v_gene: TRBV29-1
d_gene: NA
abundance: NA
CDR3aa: CSVRTGVTDTQYF
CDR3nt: TGCAGCGTCCGTACGGGGGTTACAGATACGCAGTATTTT

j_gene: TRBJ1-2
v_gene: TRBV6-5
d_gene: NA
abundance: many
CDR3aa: CASSTHPPGGYTF
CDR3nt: TGTGCCAGCAGCACTCATCCCCCGGGTGGCTACACCTTC

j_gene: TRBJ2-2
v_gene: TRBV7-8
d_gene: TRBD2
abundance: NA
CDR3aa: CASSSDSGGAATGELFF
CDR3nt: TGTGCCAGCAGTTCTGATAGCGGGGGGGCCGCCACCGGGGAGCTGTTTTTT

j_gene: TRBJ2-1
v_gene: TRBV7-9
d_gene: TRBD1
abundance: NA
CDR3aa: CASSSRTGYAEQFF
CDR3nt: TGTGCCAGCAGCTCAAGGACAGGGTATGCTGAGCAGTTCTTC

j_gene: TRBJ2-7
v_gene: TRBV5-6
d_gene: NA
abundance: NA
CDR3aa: CASSLESPYEQYF
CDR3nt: TGTGCCAGCAGCTTGGAGTCACCCTACGAGCAGTACTTC

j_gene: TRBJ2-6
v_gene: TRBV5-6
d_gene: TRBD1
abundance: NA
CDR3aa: CASSYLGQGVVSGANVLTF
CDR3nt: TGTGCCAGCAGCTACCTAGGACAGGGGGTGGTCTCTGGGGCCAACGTCCTGACTTTC

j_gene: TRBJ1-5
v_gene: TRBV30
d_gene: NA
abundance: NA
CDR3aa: CAWSVTGVGQPQHF
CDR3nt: TGTGCCTGGAGTGTCACTGGGGTGGGGCAGCCCCAGCATTTT

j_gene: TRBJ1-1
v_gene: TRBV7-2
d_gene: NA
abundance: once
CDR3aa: CASSLWTAVSYEAFF
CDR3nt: TGTGCCAGCAGCTTATGGACCGCAGTTTCCTATGAAGCTTTCTTT

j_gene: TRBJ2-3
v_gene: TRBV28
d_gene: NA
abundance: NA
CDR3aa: CASSLPGTDTQYF
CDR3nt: TGTGCCAGCAGTTTACCCGGCACAGATACGCAGTATTTT

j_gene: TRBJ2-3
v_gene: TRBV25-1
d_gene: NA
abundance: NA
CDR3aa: CASSEWGVSSTDTQYF
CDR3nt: TGTGCCAGCAGTGAATGGGGTGTTTCTAGCACAGATACGCAGTATTTT

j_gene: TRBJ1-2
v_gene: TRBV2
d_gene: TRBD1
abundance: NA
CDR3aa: CASRPGTDYGYTF
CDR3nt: TGTGCCAGCAGACCAGGGACAGACTATGGCTACACCTTC

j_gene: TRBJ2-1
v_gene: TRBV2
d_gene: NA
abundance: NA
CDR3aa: CASTLSDSYEQFF
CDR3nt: TGTGCCAGCACTTTATCGGACAGCTATGAGCAGTTCTTC

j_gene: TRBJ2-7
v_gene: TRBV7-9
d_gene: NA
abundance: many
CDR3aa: CASSSEQGPDSYEQYF
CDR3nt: TGTGCCAGCAGCTCCGAGCAGGGCCCGGATTCCTACGAGCAGTACTTC